The 15 T cell receptor beta chains presented below share a single source sample, sequenced in a study of vaccination and CD4 T cells after COVID-19 (dated by TCRdb to the early 2020s). These receptors' targets are unknown. Explained via the paper, the treatment or condition label denotes: approximately 11-day PBMC culture with coronavirus spike peptide pools or control peptides (ViraFEST assay). CD4+ T cells from unexposed donors were collected before the COVID-19 pandemic (2011-2018). The method behind the library was PCR. TCRdb lists the instrument as Illumina iSeq 100. DNA from cultured CD4+ T cells underwent TCR sequencing with the Oncomine TCR Beta short-read assay at the Johns Hopkins FTIC core. TCRdb cleaned the public reads at Q25 with fastp, built clones with MiXCR and kept in-frame beta chains. Identical CDR3 proteins give one entry, which carries the most common genes and DNA. This sample gives some 8,300 distinct CDR3 sequences in total; over 30% of them show up just once. The top ten constitute around 26% of the sample.

The specimen was CD4+ T cells from blood, cultured in vitro. These receptors originate from a human donor in good health.

V usage is TRBV2 and J usage is TRBJ1-1; D is unresolved. V lost 7 bases and J 5 bases, leaving 8 bases between the germline ends. Per germline, CDR1 SNHLY and CDR2 FYNNEI. The CDR3 spans 11 residues. CDR3 DNA sequence: TGTGCCAGCAACCAGGTGACTGAAGCTTTCTTT. Translated: CASNQVTEAFF.

V and J are TRBV27 and TRBJ1-5; D unclear. The germline gives CDR1 MNHEY, CDR2 SMNVEV (reference sequence). CDR3 size: 13 residues. Trimming removed 2 bases from V and 7 bases from J, with 9 bases in between. The CDR3 bases are TGTGCCAGCAGTTTAGGTCCTAGCCAGCCCCAGCATTTT. It translates to CASSLGPSQPQHF.

This clonotype was observed a handful of times. The gene calls are TRBV20-1 and TRBJ1-1; D might be TRBD1 (6 bases). The CDR3 is made up of 14 amino acids. The ends were cut back, 2 bases at V and 2 bases at J, with 12 bases in the middle. The V gene's germline CDR1 is DFQATT and CDR2 SNEGSKA (reference sequence). The CDR3, as DNA: TGCAGTGCTAGACCGGTTGGGGGCAACACTGAAGCTTTCTTT. Residues: CSARPVGGNTEAFF.

This clonotype was picked up one time. This sequence joins TRBV28 and TRBJ1-1; 7 bases align to TRBD1. The germline V gene encodes CDR1 MDHEN and CDR2 SYDVKM. V lost 5 bases to trimming and J lost 6 bases; unmatched junction nucleotides: 6. The CDR3 is made up of 13 amino acids. CDR3 coding DNA: TGTGCCAGCAGTCTCGGACAGGTTCCTGAAGCTTTCTTT. Its protein is CASSLGQVPEAFF.

The V call is TRBV6-1, the J call TRBJ2-3, with 13 positions matching TRBD2. The germline gives CDR1 MNHNS, CDR2 SASEGT. J gave up 4 bases and V 2 bases, and 0 bases lay outside the gene matches. The CDR3 totals 15 residues. CDR3 sequence: CASSETSGGADTQYF. CDR3 DNA: TGTGCCAGCAGTGAAACTAGCGGGGGGGCAGATACGCAGTATTTT.

The CDR3 spells CASSLSTDTIYF. CDR3 DNA: TGTGCCAGCAGCTTAAGTACAGACACCATATATTTT. The rearrangement joins TRBV7-2 to TRBJ1-3, with D unresolved. The CDR3 sequence is 12 residues long. CDR1 and CDR2 from the germline V gene are SGHTA and FQGNSA. V dropped 2 bases and J dropped 8 bases, with 7 bases sitting between them.

The chain is built from TRBV6-5 and TRBJ2-3, with a tentative D call TRBD2 (5 bases). The CDR3 contains 17 residues. Trimming pared 0 bases from V and 0 bases from J, leaving 13 bases between. Germline V CDR1 and CDR2: MNHEY, SVGAGI. The CDR3 spells CASSYSIPAVSTDTQYF. DNA for the CDR3: TGTGCCAGCAGTTACTCGATCCCAGCGGTTAGCACAGATACGCAGTATTTT.

This clonotype was seen a handful of times. The V gene is TRBV24-1, the J gene TRBJ1-6, with no clear D. V was cut by 0 bases and J by 8 bases, with 16 bases left in between. The CDR3 covers 17 residues. Germline CDR1 reads KGHDR; CDR2 reads SFDVKD. The CDR3 spells CATSDLPDPVLYSPLHF. CDR3 sequence (DNA): TGTGCCACCAGTGATTTGCCCGATCCGGTACTTTATTCACCCCTCCACTTT.

This clonotype has just a few counts. The chain is built from TRBV12-3 or TRBV12-4 and TRBJ1-2; unclear D gene. The CDR3 is 13 residues long. V was pared by 5 bases and J by 7 bases, with 14 bases between. As DNA, the CDR3 is TGTGCCAGCAGTAACCGCCTTCGGGGTGGCTACACCTTC. Amino acid sequence: CASSNRLRGGYTF.

The rearrangement links TRBV5-1 to TRBJ1-5, with D uncertain. The CDR3 covers 15 residues. Germline V gives CDR1 SGHRS, CDR2 YFSETQ. The V end was cut by 0 bases, the J end by 3 bases, with 10 bases between. This chain's CDR3 is CASSLGSTSNQPQHF. The DNA of the CDR3 is TGCGCCAGCAGCTTGGGTAGCACCTCCAATCAGCCCCAGCATTTT. Complete variable domain (other parts from reference TRBV5-1 and TRBJ1-5): KAGVTQTPRYLIKTRGQQVTLSCSPISGHRSVSWYQQTPGQGLQFLFEYFSETQRNKGNFPGRFSGRQFSNSRSEMNVSTLELGDSALYLCASSLGSTSNQPQHFGDGTRLSIL.

The chain uses TRBV19 and TRBJ1-3; D gene ambiguous. V lost 7 bases and J 2 bases, leaving 9 bases between the germline ends. CDR1 is LNHDA and CDR2 is SQIVND in the germline V gene (reference sequence). The CDR3 loop spans 13 amino acids. The CDR3 nucleotides read TGTGCCAGTACTGAGGGAACTGGAAACACCATATATTTT. Protein sequence: CASTEGTGNTIYF.

This clonotype was detected a few times. This rearrangement joins TRBV27 to TRBJ1-2, with D perhaps TRBD1 (5 bases). CDR1 and CDR2 (germline): MNHEY, SMNVEV (reference sequence). V was clipped by 0 bases and J by 4 bases, with 12 bases between them. The CDR3 sequence is 15 residues long. Here the CDR3 DNA reads TGTGCCAGCAGTTTATCGGGGCAGGCCCTCTATGGCTACACCTTC. As protein: CASSLSGQALYGYTF.

By its share, this clonotype is medium-sized. The CDR3 DNA follows: TGTGCCAGCAGCAGGACAGAGAACACTGAAGCTTTCTTT. This translates into CASSRTENTEAFF. The chain links TRBV6-1 to TRBJ1-1; the D gene is possibly TRBD1 (6 bases). This CDR3 is 13 amino acids long. CDR1 MNHNS and CDR2 SASEGT come from the germline V gene. V was pared by 6 bases and J by 1 base, with 9 bases between.

Only a few counts were recorded for this clonotype. The chain is built from TRBV6-1 and TRBJ1-2; D not resolved. Germline CDR1 is MNHNS and CDR2 is SASEGT. The V end lost 2 bases, the J end lost 1 base, and 11 bases lay between the germline ends. This CDR3 is built from 15 residues. CDR3 residues: CASSERPGFNYGYTF. As DNA, the CDR3 is TGTGCCAGCAGTGAAAGGCCCGGTTTTAACTATGGCTACACCTTC.

This sequence joins TRBV15 and TRBJ1-1; D is unclear. Germline CDR1 is LNHNV and CDR2 is YYDKDF (reference sequence). V lost 3 bases and J lost 5, with 13 bases in between. The CDR3 covers 14 residues. In DNA, the CDR3 is TGTGCCACCAGCAGGACTCAGGCTCTGACTGAAGCTTTCTTT. As protein: CATSRTQALTEAFF.